These T cell receptor beta chains were read from a single sample in a study of T cells after yellow fever vaccination. TCRdb processed the 5' RACE reads anew with MiXCR; each CDR3 protein has one entry. The table lists 250,000 to 350,000 distinct CDR3 sequences, approximately 4% of them singletons. The sequencing used PBMCs, collected 15 days after the yellow fever booster vaccination. The receptors derive from a man between 18 and 29 years old who received the YFV17D yellow fever vaccine. Each CDR3 is given with its conserved first and last residue. The order of the fields is J gene, clone size, V gene, D gene, CDR3 DNA, CDR3 protein. D genes are given only for firm matches. Expanded clones are given a class, and other clones once, few, many or no size at all.

TRBJ2-3,many,TRBV5-1,TRBD2,TGCGCCAGCAGCTCTGCGGGGGGCACCACAGATACGCAGTATTTT,CASSSAGGTTDTQYF
TRBJ1-1,many,TRBV18,-,TGTGCCAGCTCACCGGCAGATGCGAACACTGAAGCTTTCTTT,CASSPADANTEAFF
TRBJ1-1,many,TRBV6-1,TRBD1,TGTGCCAGCAGTGATAGGGGGACAGGGGGGAAGTACGCTGAAGCTTTCTTT,CASSDRGTGGKYAEAFF
TRBJ2-5,few,TRBV18,TRBD1,TGTGCCAGCTCACCACCGGGACAGAATAAACAAGAGACCCAGTACTTC,CASSPPGQNKQETQYF
TRBJ2-1,-,TRBV2,-,TGTGCCAGCAGGGACTTCGGGACACGGGGCAATGAGCAGTTCTTC,CASRDFGTRGNEQFF
TRBJ1-2,-,TRBV7-9,TRBD1,TGTGCCAGCAGCGAAATATGGGACAGGGATAATAACTATGGCTACACCTTC,CASSEIWDRDNNYGYTF
TRBJ1-6,-,TRBV7-2,TRBD1,TGTGCCAGCAGCTCCCGGACAGGGGAGCTTACCCTCCACTTT,CASSSRTGELTLHF
TRBJ2-2,-,TRBV5-5,-,TGTGCCAGCAGCTTGCCTGAGGGGACAGGGCGAGTGGGACTAGGAGGTATCACCGGGGAGCTGTTTTTT,CASSLPEGTGRVGLGGITGELFF
TRBJ1-1,-,TRBV12-3/TRBV12-4,-,TGTGCCAGCAGTCCCGGGGGGTTGGTCACTGAAGCTTTCTTT,CASSPGGLVTEAFF
TRBJ1-2,-,TRBV7-2,-,TGTGCCAGCAGCTTAGAAGTGTTCCGCGGCTACACCTTC,CASSLEVFRGYTF
TRBJ2-5,many,TRBV12-3/TRBV12-4,TRBD2,TGTGCCAGCAGCCCGGGACTAGCGGTACAAGAGACCCAGTACTTC,CASSPGLAVQETQYF
TRBJ2-5,many,TRBV7-9,-,TGTGCCAGCAGACAACCGACTGGAAAAGAGACCCAGTACTTC,CASRQPTGKETQYF
TRBJ2-5,few,TRBV3-1,-,TGTGCCAGCAGCCAAGCAGGGGTAGCCTTACAAGAGACCCAGTACTTC,CASSQAGVALQETQYF
TRBJ2-1,few,TRBV5-1,-,TGCGCCAGCAGCTGGAGGGGGAGTCCCCTTGAGCAGTTCTTC,CASSWRGSPLEQFF
TRBJ2-1,few,TRBV5-6,-,TGTGCCAGCAGCCCTCCTGATCCGATCCCCTACAATGAGCAGTTCTTC,CASSPPDPIPYNEQFF
TRBJ2-2,many,TRBV5-1,-,TGCGCCAGCACCCCGGCGGCGACCGGGGAGCTGTTTTTT,CASTPAATGELFF
TRBJ1-4,many,TRBV12-3/TRBV12-4,-,TGTGCCAGCAGTTATATTGATGAAAAACTGTTTTTT,CASSYIDEKLFF
TRBJ2-1,few,TRBV13,TRBD1,TGTGCCAGCAGCCTTGGACAGGGCTACTACAATGAGCAGTTCTTC,CASSLGQGYYNEQFF
TRBJ2-5,many,TRBV12-3/TRBV12-4,TRBD2,TGTGCCAGCAGTCAAAGCGGGGACTATGGAGAGACCCAGTACTTC,CASSQSGDYGETQYF
TRBJ2-3,few,TRBV5-1,TRBD1,TGCGCCAGCAGCTTGGAAGCCTCCGGGACAGGGTTGGCAAGGCTCACAGATACGCAGTATTTT,CASSLEASGTGLARLTDTQYF
TRBJ1-2,-,TRBV4-3,-,TGCGCCAGCAGCCAAGATGCAGGCACCTATGGCTACACCTTC,CASSQDAGTYGYTF
TRBJ1-2,few,TRBV6-5,TRBD1,TGTGCCAGCCACCGGACAGGACCGAACTATGGCTACACCTTC,CASHRTGPNYGYTF
TRBJ1-2,-,TRBV20-1,-,TGCAGTGCTCATAGGGCGGGGTTTCATGGCTACACCTTC,CSAHRAGFHGYTF
TRBJ2-2,few,TRBV7-2,TRBD1,TGTGCCAGCAGCTTACAAGGACAGGGGTTCGCCGGGGAGCTGTTTTTT,CASSLQGQGFAGELFF
TRBJ2-3,many,TRBV7-2,-,TGTGCCAGCAGCCCCCCGGGACTCGACACAGATACGCAGTATTTT,CASSPPGLDTDTQYF
TRBJ2-3,many,TRBV12-3/TRBV12-4,-,TGTGCCAGCAGGACACCGGGACGGTTGACAGATACGCAGTATTTT,CASRTPGRLTDTQYF
TRBJ2-3,-,TRBV5-5,-,TGTGCCAGCAGCTGGCTTGGGTCCACAGATACGCAGTATTTT,CASSWLGSTDTQYF